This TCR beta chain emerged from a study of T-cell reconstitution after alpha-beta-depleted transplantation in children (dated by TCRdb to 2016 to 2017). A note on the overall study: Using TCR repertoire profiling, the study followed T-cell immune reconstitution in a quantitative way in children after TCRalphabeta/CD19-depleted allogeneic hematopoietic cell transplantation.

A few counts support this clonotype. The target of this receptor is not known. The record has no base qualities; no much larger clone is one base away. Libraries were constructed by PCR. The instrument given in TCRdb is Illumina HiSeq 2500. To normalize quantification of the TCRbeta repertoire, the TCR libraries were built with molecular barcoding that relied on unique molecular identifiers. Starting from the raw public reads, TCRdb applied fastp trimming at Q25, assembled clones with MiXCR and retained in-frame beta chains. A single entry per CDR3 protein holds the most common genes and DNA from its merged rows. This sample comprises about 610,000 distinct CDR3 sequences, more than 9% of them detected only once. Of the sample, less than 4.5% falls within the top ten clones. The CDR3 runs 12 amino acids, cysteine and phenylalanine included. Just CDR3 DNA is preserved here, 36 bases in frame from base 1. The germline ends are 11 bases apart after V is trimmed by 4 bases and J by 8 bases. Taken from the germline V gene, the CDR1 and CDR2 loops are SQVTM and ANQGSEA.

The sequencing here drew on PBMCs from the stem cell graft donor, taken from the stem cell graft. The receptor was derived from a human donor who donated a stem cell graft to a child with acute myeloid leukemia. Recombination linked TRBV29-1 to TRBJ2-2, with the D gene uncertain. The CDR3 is CSVGAGQGELFF. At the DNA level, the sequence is TGCAGCGTTGGGGCCGGGCAGGGGGAGCTGTTTTTT.